Presented here are 18 T cell receptor beta chains from one specimen sequenced in a study of cytomegalovirus exposure and HLA in healthy donors. In the PCR, 60 Vbeta and 13 Jbeta primers were used. The protocol was immunoSEQ multiplex PCR, while the TCRdb copy is restricted to in-frame clones and leaves out a portion. Of 130,000 or so clones in the sample, 75% were seen once. The material sequenced was PBMCs. Source of these receptors: a middle-aged woman in good health and CMV-seropositive.

The rearrangement links TRBV5-1 to TRBJ1-1, with 12 bases matching TRBD1. Germline V gene lookup returns CDR1 SGHRS and CDR2 YFSETQ. The CDR3 runs to 17 residues. With V trimmed by 4 bases and J by 1 base, 8 bases remained unmatched. The CDR3 nucleotides are TGCGCCAGCAGCGAACCGGGACAGGGGGCGCGGAACACTGAAGCTTTCTTT. Encoded protein: CASSEPGQGARNTEAFF. Complete variable domain (other parts from reference TRBV5-1 and TRBJ1-1): KAGVTQTPRYLIKTRGQQVTLSCSPISGHRSVSWYQQTPGQGLQFLFEYFSETQRNKGNFPGRFSGRQFSNSRSEMNVSTLELGDSALYLCASSEPGQGARNTEAFFGQGTRLTVV.

This chain links TRBV27 with TRBJ2-5, with 11 bases fitting TRBD2. CDR1 is MNHEY and CDR2 is SMNVEV in the germline V gene (reference sequence). V was clipped by 2 bases and J by 3 bases; unmatched bases: 2. The CDR3 runs to 15 residues. Written as DNA, the CDR3 is TGTGCCAGCAGTTTACTAGCGGGGGGAGAAGAGACCCAGTACTTC. Protein sequence: CASSLLAGGEETQYF.

V is TRBV15 and J is TRBJ2-7; 8 nucleotides match TRBD1. Germline CDR1 is LNHNV and CDR2 is YYDKDF (reference sequence). The CDR3 runs to 16 residues. V gave up 1 base and J gave up 3 bases; unmatched junction bases: 8. CDR3 protein: CATSRVGQGTGYEQYF. CDR3 DNA sequence: TGTGCCACCAGCAGAGTTGGACAGGGTACTGGCTACGAGCAGTACTTC.

This clone has a handful of counts. In DNA, the CDR3 is TGCGCCAGCAGCCAAGGGCGGGAGATAGATACGCAGTATTTT. Amino acids: CASSQGREIDTQYF. The gene calls are TRBV4-3 and TRBJ2-3, with 7 bases fitting TRBD2. The length of the CDR3 is 14 residues. V lost 1 base and J lost 5; bases outside the gene matches: 3. CDR1 LGHNA and CDR2 YSLEER come from the germline V gene.

The chain couples TRBV7-9 to TRBJ2-7; 9 nucleotides align to TRBD1. This CDR3 comprises 14 residues. The V gene end was trimmed by 3 bases and the J gene end by 3 bases; junction bases not matched to a gene: 3. Germline values: CDR1 SEHNR, CDR2 FQNEAQ (reference sequence). Written as DNA, the CDR3 is TGTGCCAGCAGCTTCCGACAGGGGGACTACGAGCAGTACTTC. It translates to CASSFRQGDYEQYF.

The V gene is TRBV6-5, the J gene TRBJ1-4, with TRBD1 matching 9 bases. Germline lookup yields CDR1 MNHEY and CDR2 SVGAGI. The junction had 0 bases not matched to a gene; V was cut back by 2 bases and J by 5 bases. CDR3 length: 14 amino acids. This CDR3 reads CASSYGTGNEKLFF. The CDR3 DNA follows: TGTGCCAGCAGTTACGGGACAGGGAATGAAAAACTGTTTTTT.

This rearrangement joins TRBV28 to TRBJ1-5, with unresolved D. Germline loops: CDR1 MDHEN, CDR2 SYDVKM. V lost 7 bases and J lost 3, with 7 bases in between. The CDR3 length is 12 residues. This chain's CDR3 is CASNWANQPQHF. CDR3 nucleotides: TGTGCCAGCAATTGGGCCAATCAGCCCCAGCATTTT. The full variable domain, in which reference TRBV28 and TRBJ1-5 provide the parts outside the CDR3, is DVKVTQSSRYLVKRTGEKVFLECVQDMDHENMFWYRQDPGLGLRLIYFSYDVKMKEKGDIPEGYSVSREKKERFSLILESASTNQTSMYLCASNWANQPQHFGDGTRLSIL.

The rearrangement joins TRBV4-2 to TRBJ2-7; 12 positions agree with TRBD1. V dropped 1 base and J dropped 5; count of bases not matched to a gene: 3. The CDR3 is made up of 15 amino acids. Germline assignment: CDR1 LGHNA and CDR2 YNFKEQ. This CDR3 reads CASSQVRDRGHEQYF. For the CDR3, the DNA is TGTGCCAGCAGCCAAGTCCGGGACAGGGGGCACGAGCAGTACTTC.

The V gene is TRBV6-5, the J gene TRBJ2-7; TRBD2 is a possible D gene (5 bases). CDR1 and CDR2 from the germline V gene are MNHEY and SVGAGI. V dropped 7 bases and J dropped 0 bases, with 10 bases sitting between them. The CDR3 consists of 13 residues. CDR3 in amino acids: CASNQGSSYEQYF. For the CDR3, the DNA is TGTGCCAGCAACCAAGGGAGCTCCTACGAGCAGTACTTC.

The DNA of the CDR3 is TGTGCCAGCTCACCCGGGACAGGGGGTGACGAGCAGTACTTC. Its protein is CASSPGTGGDEQYF. The rearrangement links TRBV18 to TRBJ2-7; TRBD1 agrees at 11 bases. V dropped 3 bases and J dropped 5; count of bases not matched to a gene: 3. This CDR3 comprises 14 residues. Germline CDR1 KGHSH, CDR2 LQKENI.

The chain couples TRBV18 to TRBJ2-7; D is ambiguous. The CDR3 is 13 residues long. V lost 6 bases, J lost 3 bases, and 12 bases lay in between. Per germline, CDR1 KGHSH and CDR2 LQKENI. In nucleotides, the CDR3 is TGTGCCAGCTCTCCAATGGAGAACTACGAGCAGTACTTC. It yields the protein CASSPMENYEQYF.

This clone appeared a single time. The chain combines TRBV7-9 with TRBJ2-5; 9 bases are a match to TRBD1. The J segment lost 4 bases and the V segment lost 5 bases, leaving 11 bases of the junction unmatched. Germline-derived CDR1 and CDR2 are SEHNR and FQNEAQ (reference sequence). The CDR3 extends over 16 amino acids. The CDR3 loop reads CASSHEGQGVGETQYF. CDR3 DNA: TGTGCCAGCAGCCACGAGGGACAGGGCGTAGGAGAGACCCAGTACTTC.

V usage is TRBV27 and J usage is TRBJ2-7; 7 positions match TRBD2. With V trimmed by 5 bases and J by 7 bases, 14 bases remained unmatched. CDR1 is MNHEY, CDR2 SMNVEV, per germline (reference sequence). CDR3 size: 15 residues. CDR3 region: CASSLSGVGGGEQYF. The CDR3 DNA reads as TGTGCCAGCAGTCTCAGCGGGGTCGGAGGAGGAGAGCAGTACTTC.

The V and J genes are TRBV19 and TRBJ2-7; 9 bases fit TRBD2. Germline-derived CDR1 and CDR2 are LNHDA and SQIVND (reference sequence). The CDR3 spans 16 residues. J gave up 0 bases and V 6 bases, and 9 bases lay outside the gene matches. CDR3 sequence (DNA): TGTGCCAGTAGCCCAGCGGGGGGCTGGAGCTCCTACGAGCAGTACTTC. Protein sequence: CASSPAGGWSSYEQYF.

The chain has TRBV9 and TRBJ2-7; a weak D match, TRBD1 (6 bases). This CDR3 has 14 amino acids. The ends were cut back, 4 bases at V and 5 bases at J, with 16 bases in the middle. CDR1 SGDLS and CDR2 YYNGEE come from the germline V gene. The CDR3 is CASSSLHSGDEQYF. The DNA of the CDR3 is TGTGCCAGCAGCTCCCTTCACTCAGGGGACGAGCAGTACTTC.

The chain combines TRBV14 with TRBJ2-2; TRBD1 might be the D (5 bases). The germline V gene has CDR1 SGHDN and CDR2 FVKESK. There are 13 residues in the CDR3. V dropped 8 bases and J dropped 0 bases, with 7 bases sitting between them. This chain's CDR3 is CASGAANTGELFF. CDR3 sequence (DNA): TGTGCCAGCGGGGCGGCGAACACCGGGGAGCTGTTTTTT.

CDR3 DNA: TGTGCCAGCAGCTTATCATCGCGAGAGACCCAGTACTTC. Translating it yields CASSLSSRETQYF. V gene TRBV7-2 combines with J gene TRBJ2-5; no reliable D call. The germline V gene encodes CDR1 SGHTA and CDR2 FQGNSA. V dropped 2 bases and J dropped 4 bases, with 8 bases sitting between them. CDR3 length: 13 residues.

The rearrangement links TRBV15 to TRBJ1-6; perhaps TRBD1 as D (6 bases). The germline CDR1 and CDR2 sequences are LNHNV and YYDKDF (reference sequence). The CDR3 is 16 amino acids. V gave up 3 bases and J gave up 7 bases, with 16 bases separating them. The CDR3 coding sequence is TGTGCCACCAGCAGGGGACTAGGGGGGCCGAATTCACCCCTCCACTTT. The encoded protein is CATSRGLGGPNSPLHF.